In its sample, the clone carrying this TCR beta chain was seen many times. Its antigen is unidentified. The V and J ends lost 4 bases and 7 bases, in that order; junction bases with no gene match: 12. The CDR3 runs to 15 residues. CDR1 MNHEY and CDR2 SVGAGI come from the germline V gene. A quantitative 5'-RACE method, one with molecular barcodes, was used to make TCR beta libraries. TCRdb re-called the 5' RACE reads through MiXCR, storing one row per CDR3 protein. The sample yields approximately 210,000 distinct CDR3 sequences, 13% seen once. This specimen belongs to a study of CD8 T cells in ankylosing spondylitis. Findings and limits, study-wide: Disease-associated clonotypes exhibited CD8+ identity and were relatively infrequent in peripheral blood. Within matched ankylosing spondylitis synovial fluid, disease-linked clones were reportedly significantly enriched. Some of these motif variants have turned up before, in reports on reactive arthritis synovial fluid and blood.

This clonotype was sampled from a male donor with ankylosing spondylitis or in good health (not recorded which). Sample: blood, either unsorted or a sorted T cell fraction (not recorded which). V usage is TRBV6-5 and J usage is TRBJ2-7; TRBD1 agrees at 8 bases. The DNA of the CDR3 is TGTGCCAGCAGTTCCACCGGGACAGGCTCTACGGAGCAGTACTTC. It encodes CASSSTGTGSTEQYF.